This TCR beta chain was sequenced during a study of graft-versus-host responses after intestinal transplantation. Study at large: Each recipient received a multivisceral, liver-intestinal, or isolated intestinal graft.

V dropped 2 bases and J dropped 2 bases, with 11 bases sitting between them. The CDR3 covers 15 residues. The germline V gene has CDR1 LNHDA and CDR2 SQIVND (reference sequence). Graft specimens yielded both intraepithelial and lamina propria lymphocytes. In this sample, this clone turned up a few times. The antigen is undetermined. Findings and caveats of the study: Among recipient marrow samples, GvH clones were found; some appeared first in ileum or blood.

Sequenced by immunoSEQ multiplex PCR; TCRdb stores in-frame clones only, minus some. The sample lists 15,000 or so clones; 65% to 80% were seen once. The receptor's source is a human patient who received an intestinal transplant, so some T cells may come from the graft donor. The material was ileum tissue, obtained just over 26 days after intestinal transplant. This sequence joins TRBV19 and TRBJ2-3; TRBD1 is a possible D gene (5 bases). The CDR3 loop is CASSILSGSTDTQYF. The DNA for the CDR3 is TGTGCCAGTAGTATATTGTCAGGGTCCACAGATACGCAGTATTTT.